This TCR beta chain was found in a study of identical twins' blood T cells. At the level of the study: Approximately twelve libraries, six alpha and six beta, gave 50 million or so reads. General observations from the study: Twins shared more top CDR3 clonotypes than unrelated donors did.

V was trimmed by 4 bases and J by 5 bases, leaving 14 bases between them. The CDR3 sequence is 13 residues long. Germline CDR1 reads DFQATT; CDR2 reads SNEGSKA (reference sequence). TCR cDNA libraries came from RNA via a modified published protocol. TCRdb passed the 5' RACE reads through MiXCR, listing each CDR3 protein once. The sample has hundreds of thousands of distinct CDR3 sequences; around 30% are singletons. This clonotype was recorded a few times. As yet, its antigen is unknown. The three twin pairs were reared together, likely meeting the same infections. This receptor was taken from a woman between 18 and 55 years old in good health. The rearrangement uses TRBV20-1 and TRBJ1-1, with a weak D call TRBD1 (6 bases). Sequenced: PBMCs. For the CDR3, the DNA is TGCAGTGCTAATTCCCTGGGGGCTACTGAAGCTTTCTTT. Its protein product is CSANSLGATEAFF.